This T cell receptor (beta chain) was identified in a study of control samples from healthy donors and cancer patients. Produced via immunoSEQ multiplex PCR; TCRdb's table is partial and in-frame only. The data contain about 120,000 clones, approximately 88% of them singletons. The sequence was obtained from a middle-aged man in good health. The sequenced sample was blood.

The CDR3 sequence is CASSQFSGNEQFF. The DNA of the CDR3 is TGTGCCAGCAGCCAATTTAGTGGCAATGAGCAGTTCTTC. The gene calls are TRBV3-1 (or the pseudogene TRBV3-2) and TRBJ2-1, with D unresolved. This CDR3 comprises 13 residues. Germline CDR1 is LGHDT and CDR2 is YNNKEL (reference sequence). Trimming removed 2 bases from V and 6 bases from J, with 8 bases in between.